This T cell receptor (beta chain) was profiled in a study of Graves' ophthalmopathy and Graves' hyperthyroidism. Stable hyperthyroidism was defined by absence of ophthalmopathy within 18 months of follow-up. Amplifying from RNA transcripts, the study obtained TCR beta CDR3 regions. HTBI primers primed a first-round RT-PCR, and a second-round multiplex PCR followed. TCRdb ran MiXCR on the multiplex PCR reads and lists one entry per CDR3 protein. The profile shows a few hundred thousand distinct CDR3 sequences, around 20% of them singletons. This clonotype was observed at least ten times. Its antigen is unidentified. This CDR3 has 14 amino acids. Trimming removed 2 bases from V and 6 bases from J, with 13 bases in between. Study outcomes and limitations: Most thyroid clonotypes expanded beyond 0.001 frequency were also found in blood. Separation of ophthalmopathy from stable hyperthyroidism was achieved by a 13-signature model, at 85% to 90% sensitivity and under 83% specificity.

The J gene is TRBJ1-2, the V gene TRBV12-3 or TRBV12-4; D possibly corresponds to TRBD1 (6 bases). The origin of this receptor is a woman under 30 with stable Graves' hyperthyroidism. Sequencing was carried out using peripheral blood. The CDR3 reads CASSLSRGADGYTF. The CDR3, as DNA: TGTGCCAGCAGTTTAAGTAGGGGGGCTGATGGCTACACCTTC.